This T cell receptor beta chain was sequenced during a study of blood T cell repertoires in COVID-19 (dated by TCRdb to the early 2020s). Study-wide context: Collaborator samples came from the United States, Italy and Spain and covered acute and convalescent phases of COVID-19. The material from the prospective study consisted of cDNA or gDNA derived from T cells, B-cell-depleted T cells, or PBMCs. Deeply sampled blood TCRbeta repertoires from subjects exposed to, actively infected with, or recovered from COVID-19 were included in the dataset. The repertoires were made available in a free public database intended to serve as a resource for research on the immune response to SARS-CoV-2. Samples came from the ongoing ImmuneRACE study (first 160 participants) plus 1,254 subjects from 6 global collaborators. A de-identified subject ID, COVID-19 status, age in years and sex were almost always included in the sample metadata. Where available, HLA class I and class II types were taken from metadata supplied by the sample provider and were not determined by assay-based typing.

Relative to germline, V is 4 bases shorter and J is 9 bases shorter, with 16 bases between their ends. From the germline V gene, CDR1 is SQVTM and CDR2 is ANQGSEA. From the cysteine up to the phenylalanine, the CDR3 has a length of 13 residues. Just CDR3 DNA is preserved here, 39 bases in frame from base 1. Each collaborating institution followed its own protocols to collect whole blood in K2EDTA tubes. For TCRbeta analysis, collaborators shipped samples as frozen whole blood, isolated PBMCs, or DNA extracted from either of those sample types. The paper as a whole reports these results and caveats: The quantity of clinical and demographic metadata differed by source and by participant and was supplied without curation.

Worth noting for this clone: Its target antigen remains unknown. The sample holds no much larger clone one base away, and base qualities are not on file.

The immunoSEQ Assay, a bias-controlled multiplex PCR, was used to amplify TCRbeta CDR3 regions from genomic DNA. Per the authors' processing: The number of nucleated cells in each sample was estimated from the amplification of reference gene primers within the assay. To quantify the absolute abundance of each unique TCRbeta CDR3 rearrangement, sequence reads were collapsed and filtered. For each sample, productive Simpson clonality was calculated as the square root of Simpson's diversity index across productive rearrangements. Imported from immuneACCESS, the table was reduced by TCRdb to in-frame sequences with V and J called. These copies leave out some clones; in studies compared against another copy, an unresolved V gene accounts for under half, and the cause of the remainder is not known. V and J calls and clone size are as listed in that table; D and trimming were resolved from the DNA. The sample table lists over 250,000 clones, 85% of them with a count of one. About an eighth of the sample goes to the ten largest clones.

The TCR was taken from a human donor in a cohort sampled during active COVID-19. Sequencing input: peripheral blood. Recombination linked TRBV29-1 to TRBJ2-1; matching of 6 bases hints at TRBD1 as the D gene. In nucleotides, the sequence is TGCAGCGTTGGACAGGCCTCTGAGGGTGAGCAGTTCTTC. Translated, this is CSVGQASEGEQFF.